This T cell receptor (beta chain) was identified during a study of beta chain bispecific antibodies for T cell cancers. Study-level background: TRBV sequencing of surviving healthy T cells measured each family's depletion. The leukemia lines expressed TRBV12-3 (Jurkat) and TRBV5-5 (HPB-ALL). The study's findings and limits: Most targeted TRBV signal came from the leukemia cell line cells, not normal T cells.

The CDR3 runs 16 residues. With 7 bases removed from V and 2 bases from J, the gap between germline ends came to 18 bases. CDR1 and CDR2 (germline): MNHEY, SVGAGI. TCRdb re-called the 5' RACE reads through MiXCR, storing one row per CDR3 protein. The sample shows about 17,000 distinct CDR3 sequences, about 2.2% of them seen only once. In this sample, this clonotype turned up many times. Its target is unknown. T cells were expanded from blood mononuclear cells for about three days with anti-CD3 OKT3 or CD3/CD28 beads. The sequenced sample consisted of healthy donor T cells cultured with leukemia cells. V is TRBV6-5 and J is TRBJ2-1, with TRBD1 as a possible D gene (6 bases). The clonotype originates from a human donor in good health. Some clones in this sample may be carry-over from other donors' samples. CDR3 DNA: TGTGCCAGCACCCTCAACCGGGACACGGCCTACAATGAGCAGTTCTTC. It codes for CASTLNRDTAYNEQFF.